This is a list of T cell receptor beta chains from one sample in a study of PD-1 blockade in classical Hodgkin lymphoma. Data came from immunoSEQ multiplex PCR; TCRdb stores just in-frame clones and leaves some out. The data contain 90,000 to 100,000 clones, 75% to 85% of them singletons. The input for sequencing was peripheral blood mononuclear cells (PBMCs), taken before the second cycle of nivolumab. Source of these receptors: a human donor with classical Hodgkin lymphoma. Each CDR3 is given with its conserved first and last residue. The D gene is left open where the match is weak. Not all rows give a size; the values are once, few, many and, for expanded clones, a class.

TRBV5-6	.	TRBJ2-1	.	TGTGCCAGCAGCTTTGGGGTAAGGGCCGGCAATGAGCAGTTCTTC	CASSFGVRAGNEQFF
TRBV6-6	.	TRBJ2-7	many	TGTGCCAGCAGTTACTCCCCCCCAGGATCAGCCGAGCAGTACTTC	CASSYSPPGSAEQYF
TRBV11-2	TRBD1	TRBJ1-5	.	TGTGCCAGCAGCTTAACAGGGGGCTCGAATCAGCCCCAGCATTTT	CASSLTGGSNQPQHF
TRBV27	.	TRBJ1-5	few	TGTGCCAGCGGTGACCTTAGCAATCAGCCCCAGCATTTT	CASGDLSNQPQHF
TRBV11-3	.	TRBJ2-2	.	TGTGCCAGCAGCCCTGGGACTCCCCCAACCGGGGAGCTGTTTTTT	CASSPGTPPTGELFF
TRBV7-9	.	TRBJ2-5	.	TGTGCCAGCAGCTTTAGAAGGGGGGGAGAGACCCAGTACTTC	CASSFRRGGETQYF
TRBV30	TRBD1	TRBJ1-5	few	TGTGCCTGGAGTGGGACAGGGGGATATCAGCCCCAGCATTTT	CAWSGTGGYQPQHF
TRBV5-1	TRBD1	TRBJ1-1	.	TGCGCCAGCAGCTCCGGGGACAGGCCTGAAGCTTTCTTT	CASSSGDRPEAFF
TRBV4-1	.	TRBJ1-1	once	TGCGCCAGCAGCCCCCCTCTCGGGCAGGGTGAAGCTTTCTTT	CASSPPLGQGEAFF
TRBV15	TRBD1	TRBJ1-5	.	TGTGCCACCAGCAGAGACCTACAGGGGTATCAGCCCCAGCATTTT	CATSRDLQGYQPQHF
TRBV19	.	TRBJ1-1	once	TGTGCCAGTAGTACCGGAGTGAACACTGAAGCTTTCTTT	CASSTGVNTEAFF
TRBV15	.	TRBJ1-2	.	TGTGCCACCAGCAGTATTCCAGGGAAATTGAGGAACTATGGCTACACCTTC	CATSSIPGKLRNYGYTF
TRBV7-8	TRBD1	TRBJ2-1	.	TGTGCCAGCAGCTTAGGGACAGGGGCCCATAATGAGCAGTTCTTC	CASSLGTGAHNEQFF
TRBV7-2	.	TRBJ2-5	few	TGTGCCAGCAGCTTAGTCCCGCCCCGGGTGACCCAGTACTTC	CASSLVPPRVTQYF
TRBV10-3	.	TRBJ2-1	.	TGTGCCATCAGTCCGAGGGGGGATGAGCAGTTCTTC	CAISPRGDEQFF
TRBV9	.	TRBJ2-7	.	TGTGCCAGCAGCGTAGGCCCTCCTCCCTTCGAGCAGTACTTC	CASSVGPPPFEQYF
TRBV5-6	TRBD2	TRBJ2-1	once	TGTGCCAGCAGCTCACTAGCGGCATACAATGAGCAGTTCTTC	CASSSLAAYNEQFF
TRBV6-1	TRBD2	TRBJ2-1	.	TGTGCCAGCAAGGGACTAGCGATTTACAATGAGCAGTTCTTC	CASKGLAIYNEQFF
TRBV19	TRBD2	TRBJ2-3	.	TGTGCCAGTAGTATGAACCTAGCGGGAGCCTCAGATACGCAGTATTTT	CASSMNLAGASDTQYF
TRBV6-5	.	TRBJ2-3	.	TGTGCCAGCAGTTACCCGACGTTCACAGATACGCAGTATTTT	CASSYPTFTDTQYF
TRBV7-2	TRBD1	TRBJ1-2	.	TGTGCCAGCAGCTTAACGACAGGGAACTATGGCTACACCTTC	CASSLTTGNYGYTF
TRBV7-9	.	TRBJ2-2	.	TGTGCCAGCAGTGAAAACGGGAGTTTGACCGGGGAGCTGTTTTTT	CASSENGSLTGELFF
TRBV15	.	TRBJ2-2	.	TGTGCCACCAGCAGAGGTTCAGCCGACAGCGCGAACACCGGGGAGCTGTTTTTT	CATSRGSADSANTGELFF
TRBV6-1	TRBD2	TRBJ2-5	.	TGTGCCATCCGACTAGCGGGAGAGGAGACCCAGTACTTC	CAIRLAGEETQYF
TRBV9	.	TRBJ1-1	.	TGTGCCAGCAGCCTCACGGTGAGGGACACTGAAGCTTTCTTT	CASSLTVRDTEAFF
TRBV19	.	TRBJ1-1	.	TGTGCCAGTAGCCCGGTGTTTCCGGGCCGCAGGGCGCGGAACACTGAAGCTTTCTTT	CASSPVFPGRRARNTEAFF
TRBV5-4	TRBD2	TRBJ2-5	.	TGTGCCAGCAGCGCGACTAGCGGGAGGAACCAAGAGACCCAGTACTTC	CASSATSGRNQETQYF
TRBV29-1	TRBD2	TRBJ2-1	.	TGCAGCGTTGGAGGACTAGCGGGAGGGCCGGGCTACAATGAGCAGTTCTTC	CSVGGLAGGPGYNEQFF
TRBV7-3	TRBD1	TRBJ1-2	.	TGTGCCAGCAGCTTCACCACTTCCGGGACGGGACAGATACCCTATGGCTACACCTTC	CASSFTTSGTGQIPYGYTF